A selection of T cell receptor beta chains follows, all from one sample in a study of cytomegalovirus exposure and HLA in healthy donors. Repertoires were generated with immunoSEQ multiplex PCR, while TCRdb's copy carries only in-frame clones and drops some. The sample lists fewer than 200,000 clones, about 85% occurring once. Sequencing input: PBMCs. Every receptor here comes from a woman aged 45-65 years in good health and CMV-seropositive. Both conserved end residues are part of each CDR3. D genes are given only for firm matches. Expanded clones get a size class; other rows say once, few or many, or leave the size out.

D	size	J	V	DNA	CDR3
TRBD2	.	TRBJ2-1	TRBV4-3	TGCGCCAGCAGCCAAACCCGTGGGCGGGGGGTGAACAATGAGCAGTTCTTC	CASSQTRGRGVNNEQFF
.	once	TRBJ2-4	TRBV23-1	TGCGCCCATAGGCGGGGACCAAGGCAGTACTTC	CAHRRGPRQYF
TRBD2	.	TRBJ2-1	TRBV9	TGTGCCAGCAGCGTAGTAGGCGGCGGGGGGGGAGATAATGAGCAGTTCTTC	CASSVVGGGGGDNEQFF
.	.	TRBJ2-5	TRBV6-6	TGTGCCAGCGAGGCGGCAGGGCAGGAGACCCAGTACTTC	CASEAAGQETQYF
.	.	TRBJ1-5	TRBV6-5	TGTGCCAGCACCGGGGGAGTAAGGGTCGGTCAGCCCCAGCATTTT	CASTGGVRVGQPQHF
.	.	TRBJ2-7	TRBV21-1	TGTGCCAGCAGCTCAGGGACAGTCTCCTACGAGCAGTACTTC	CASSSGTVSYEQYF
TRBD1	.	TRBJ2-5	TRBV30	TGTGCCTCAGACAGGGATCAGGTGGAGACCCAGTACTTC	CASDRDQVETQYF
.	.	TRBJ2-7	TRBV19	TGTGCCAGTAGCCAAGACAGGACCTACGAGCAGTACTTC	CASSQDRTYEQYF
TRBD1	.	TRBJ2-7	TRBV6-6	TGTGCCAGCAGTAACAGGGGTTACGAGCAGTACTTC	CASSNRGYEQYF
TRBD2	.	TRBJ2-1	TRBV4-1	TGCGCCAGCAGCCTACTAGCGGGGGATTACTATGAGCAGTTCTTC	CASSLLAGDYYEQFF
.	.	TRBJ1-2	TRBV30	TGTGCCTGGAGTGTGGTACGGGGCTACACCTTC	CAWSVVRGYTF
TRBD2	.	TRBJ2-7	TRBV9	TGTGCCAGCAGCGTAGCACCGGGGGGCTCCTACGAGCAGTACTTC	CASSVAPGGSYEQYF
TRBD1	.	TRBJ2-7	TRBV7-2	TGTGCCAGCAGCCTAAGACAGGGGGTCCCCTACGAGCAGTACTTC	CASSLRQGVPYEQYF
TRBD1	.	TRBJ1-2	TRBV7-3	TGTGCCAGCAGCGTCGACAGGGGGGACTATGGCTACACCTTC	CASSVDRGDYGYTF
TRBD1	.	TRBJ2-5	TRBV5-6	TGTGCCAGCAGCTTGGGGACAGGGCAAGAGACCCAGTACTTC	CASSLGTGQETQYF
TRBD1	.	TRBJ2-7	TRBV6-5	TGTGCCAGCAGTTTACGACAGGGTTACGAGCAGTACTTC	CASSLRQGYEQYF
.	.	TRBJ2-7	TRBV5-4	TGTGCCAGCAGCTTGGAACAGGATGCCTACGAGCAGTACTTC	CASSLEQDAYEQYF
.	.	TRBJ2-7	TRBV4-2	TGTGCCAGCAGCCAAGCACAGTTAAACTACGAGCAGTACTTC	CASSQAQLNYEQYF
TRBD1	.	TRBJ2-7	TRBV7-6	TGTGCCAGCAGCTTAGTGAGCGGACAGGGGATATACGAGCAGTACTTC	CASSLVSGQGIYEQYF
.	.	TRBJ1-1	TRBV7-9	TGTGCCAGCAGCTTAGAAATAGATAAAGCTTTCTTT	CASSLEIDKAFF
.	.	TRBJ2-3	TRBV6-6	TGTGCCAGAGCCCGGGAAGATACGCAGTATTTT	CARAREDTQYF
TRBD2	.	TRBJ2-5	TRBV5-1	TGCGCCAGCAGCTTGGGGACTAGCGGGATGCGGGAGACCCAGTACTTC	CASSLGTSGMRETQYF
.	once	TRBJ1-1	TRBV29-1	TGCAGCGTTGATTTAGGGGGGGGACATATAAACACTGAAGCTTTCTTT	CSVDLGGGHINTEAFF
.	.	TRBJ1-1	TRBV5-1	TGCGCCAGCAGCTTGAAAGACTGGAACACTGAAGCTTTCTTT	CASSLKDWNTEAFF
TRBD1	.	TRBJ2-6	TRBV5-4	TGTGCCGGGGGAGGGACAGGGGGCGCTGGGGCCAACGTCCTGACTTTC	CAGGGTGGAGANVLTF
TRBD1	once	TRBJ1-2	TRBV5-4	TGTGCCAGCAGCCAAGGACAGGGGGCGGGGGGCTACACCTTC	CASSQGQGAGGYTF
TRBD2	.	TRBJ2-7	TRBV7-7	TGTGCTAGCAGCTTCGGACTAGCGGGAGTCTACGAGCAGTACTTC	CASSFGLAGVYEQYF
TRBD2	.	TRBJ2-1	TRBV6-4	TGTGCCAGCAGTGACTTCCCGGCCGGGACTAGCGGGAGTAATGAGCAGTTCTTC	CASSDFPAGTSGSNEQFF
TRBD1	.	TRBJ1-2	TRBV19	TGTGCCAGTAGTCAATCAACGACAGGGATCTATGGCTACACCTTC	CASSQSTTGIYGYTF
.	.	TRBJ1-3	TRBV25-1	TGTGCCAGAATGGGGGGGGAACAGCGCTCTGGAAACACCATATATTTT	CARMGGEQRSGNTIYF
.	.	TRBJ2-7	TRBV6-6	TGTGCCAGCAGTTACCAGGTCGAATGGAAGGACGAGCAGTACTTC	CASSYQVEWKDEQYF
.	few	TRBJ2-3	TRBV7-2	TGTGCCAGCAGCCCCCGGGCTCCTCCGACGGGGAGGCAGTATTTT	CASSPRAPPTGRQYF
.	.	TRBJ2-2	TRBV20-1	TGCAGTGCTTTGGACAAAGGAAAGCTGTTTTTT	CSALDKGKLFF
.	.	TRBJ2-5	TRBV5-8	TGTGCCAGCAGCTTCGACGACAGGAGGCGAGAGACCCAGTACTTC	CASSFDDRRRETQYF
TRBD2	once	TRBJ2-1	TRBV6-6	TGTGCCAGCAGTTTACTAGCGGGGGGGGGTAACAATGAGCAGTTCTTC	CASSLLAGGGNNEQFF
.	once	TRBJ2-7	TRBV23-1	TGCGCCATGGCAGGGCAGGGTGGGGACGAGCAGTACTTC	CAMAGQGGDEQYF
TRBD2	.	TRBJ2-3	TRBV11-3	TGTGCCAGCAGCTCTAGCGGTTTGGGGGCAGATACGCAGTATTTT	CASSSSGLGADTQYF